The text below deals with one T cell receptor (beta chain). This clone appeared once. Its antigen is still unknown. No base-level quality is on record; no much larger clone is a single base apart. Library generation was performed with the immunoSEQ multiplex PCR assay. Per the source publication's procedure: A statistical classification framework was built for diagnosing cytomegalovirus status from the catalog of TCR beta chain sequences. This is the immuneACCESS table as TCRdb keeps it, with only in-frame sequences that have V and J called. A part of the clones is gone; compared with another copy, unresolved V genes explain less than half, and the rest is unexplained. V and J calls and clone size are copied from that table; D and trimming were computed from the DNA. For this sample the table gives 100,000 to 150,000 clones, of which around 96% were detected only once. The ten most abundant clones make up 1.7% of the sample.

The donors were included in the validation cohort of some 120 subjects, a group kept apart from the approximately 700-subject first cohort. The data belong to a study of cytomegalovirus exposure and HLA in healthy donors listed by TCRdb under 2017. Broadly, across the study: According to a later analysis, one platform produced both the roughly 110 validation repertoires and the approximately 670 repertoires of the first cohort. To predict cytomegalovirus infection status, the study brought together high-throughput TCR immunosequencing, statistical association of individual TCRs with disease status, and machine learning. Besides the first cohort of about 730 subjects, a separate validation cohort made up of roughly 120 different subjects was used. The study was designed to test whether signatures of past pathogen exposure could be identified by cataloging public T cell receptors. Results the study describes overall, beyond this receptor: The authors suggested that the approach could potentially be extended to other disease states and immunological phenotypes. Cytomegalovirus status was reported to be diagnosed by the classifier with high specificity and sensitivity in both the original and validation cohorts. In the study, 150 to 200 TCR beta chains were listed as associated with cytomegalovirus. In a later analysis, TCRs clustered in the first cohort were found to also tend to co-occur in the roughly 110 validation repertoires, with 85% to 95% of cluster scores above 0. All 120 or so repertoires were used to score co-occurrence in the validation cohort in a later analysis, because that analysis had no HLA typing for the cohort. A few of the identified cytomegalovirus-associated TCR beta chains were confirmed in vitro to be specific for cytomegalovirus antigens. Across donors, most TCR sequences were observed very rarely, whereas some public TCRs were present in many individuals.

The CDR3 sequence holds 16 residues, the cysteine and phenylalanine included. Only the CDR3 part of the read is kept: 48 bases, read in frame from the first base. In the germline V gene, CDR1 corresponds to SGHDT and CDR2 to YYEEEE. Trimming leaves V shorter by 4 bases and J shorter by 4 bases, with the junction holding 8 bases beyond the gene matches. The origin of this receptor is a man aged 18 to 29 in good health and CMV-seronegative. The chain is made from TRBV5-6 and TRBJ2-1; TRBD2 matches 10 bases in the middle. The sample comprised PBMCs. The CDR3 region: CASSDGIAGGYNEQFF. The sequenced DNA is TGTGCCAGCAGCGATGGCATAGCGGGAGGTTACAATGAGCAGTTCTTC.